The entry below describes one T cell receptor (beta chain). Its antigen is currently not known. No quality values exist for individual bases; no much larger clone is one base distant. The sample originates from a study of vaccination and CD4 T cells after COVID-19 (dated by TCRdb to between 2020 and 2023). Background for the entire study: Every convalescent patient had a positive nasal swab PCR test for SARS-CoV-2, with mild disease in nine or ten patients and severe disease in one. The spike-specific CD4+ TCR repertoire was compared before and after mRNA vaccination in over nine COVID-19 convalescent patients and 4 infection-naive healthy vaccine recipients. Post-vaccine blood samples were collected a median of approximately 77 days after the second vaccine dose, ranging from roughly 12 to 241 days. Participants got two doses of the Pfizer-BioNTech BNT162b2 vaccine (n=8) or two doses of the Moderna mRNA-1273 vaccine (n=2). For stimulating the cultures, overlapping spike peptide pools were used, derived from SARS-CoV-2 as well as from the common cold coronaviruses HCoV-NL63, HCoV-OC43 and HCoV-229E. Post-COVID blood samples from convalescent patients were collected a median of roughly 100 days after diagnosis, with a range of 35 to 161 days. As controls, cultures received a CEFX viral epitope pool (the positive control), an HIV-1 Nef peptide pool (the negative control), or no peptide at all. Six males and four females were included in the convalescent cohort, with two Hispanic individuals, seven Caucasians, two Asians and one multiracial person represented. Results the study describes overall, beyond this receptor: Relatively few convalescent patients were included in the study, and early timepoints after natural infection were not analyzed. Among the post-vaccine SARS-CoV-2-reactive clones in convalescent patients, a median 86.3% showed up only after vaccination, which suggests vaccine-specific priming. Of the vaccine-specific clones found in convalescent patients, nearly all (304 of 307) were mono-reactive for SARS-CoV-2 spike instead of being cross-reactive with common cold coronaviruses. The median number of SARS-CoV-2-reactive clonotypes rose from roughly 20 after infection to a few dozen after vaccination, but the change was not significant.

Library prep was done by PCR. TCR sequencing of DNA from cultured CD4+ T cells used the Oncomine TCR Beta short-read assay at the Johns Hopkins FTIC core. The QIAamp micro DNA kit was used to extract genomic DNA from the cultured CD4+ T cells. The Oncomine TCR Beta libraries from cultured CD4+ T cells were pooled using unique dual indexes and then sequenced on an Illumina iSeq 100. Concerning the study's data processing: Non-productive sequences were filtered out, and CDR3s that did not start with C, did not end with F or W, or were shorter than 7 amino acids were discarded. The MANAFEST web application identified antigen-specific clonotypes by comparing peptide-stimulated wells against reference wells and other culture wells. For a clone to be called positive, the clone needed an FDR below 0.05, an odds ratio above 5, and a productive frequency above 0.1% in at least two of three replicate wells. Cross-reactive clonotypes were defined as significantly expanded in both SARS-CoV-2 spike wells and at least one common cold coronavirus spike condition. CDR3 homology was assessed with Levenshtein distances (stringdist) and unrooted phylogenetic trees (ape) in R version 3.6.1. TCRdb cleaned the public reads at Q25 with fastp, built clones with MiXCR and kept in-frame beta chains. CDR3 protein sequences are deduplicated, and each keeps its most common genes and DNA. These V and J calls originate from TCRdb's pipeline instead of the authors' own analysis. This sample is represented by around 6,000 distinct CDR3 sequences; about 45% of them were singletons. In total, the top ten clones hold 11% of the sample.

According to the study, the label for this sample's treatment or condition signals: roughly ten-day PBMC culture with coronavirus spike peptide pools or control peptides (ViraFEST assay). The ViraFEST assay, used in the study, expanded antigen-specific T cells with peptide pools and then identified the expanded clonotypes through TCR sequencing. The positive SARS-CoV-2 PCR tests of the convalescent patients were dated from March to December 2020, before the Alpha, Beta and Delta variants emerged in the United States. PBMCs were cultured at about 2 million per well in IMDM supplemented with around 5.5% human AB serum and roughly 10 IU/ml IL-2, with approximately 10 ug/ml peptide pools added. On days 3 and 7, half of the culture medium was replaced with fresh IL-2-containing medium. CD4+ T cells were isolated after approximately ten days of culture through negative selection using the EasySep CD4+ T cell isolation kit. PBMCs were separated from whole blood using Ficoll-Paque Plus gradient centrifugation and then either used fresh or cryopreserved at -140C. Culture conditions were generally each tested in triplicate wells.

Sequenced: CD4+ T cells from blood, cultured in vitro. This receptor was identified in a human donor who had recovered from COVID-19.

The CDR3 reads CASSPRSNYGYTF. The nucleotide sequence is TGTGCCAGCAGCCCTCGATCGAACTATGGCTACACCTTC. The V and J genes are TRBV4-2 and TRBJ1-2; no D gene call is confident. There are 13 amino acids in the CDR3, from cysteine to phenylalanine inclusive. Only CDR3 DNA remains: 39 bases, in frame from the first base. Trimming takes 4 bases from V and 2 bases from J, and the germline ends sit 8 bases apart. In the germline V gene, CDR1 corresponds to LGHNA and CDR2 to YNFKEQ.